The 5 T cell receptor beta chains reported below all come from one sample, sequenced in a study of blood T cell repertoires in COVID-19. Some clones are missing from TCRdb's copy, which holds only in-frame ones; the method was immunoSEQ multiplex PCR. The sample lists roughly 400,000 clones, just over 90% seen once, with around 0.94% in the top ten. The specimen sequenced was PBMCs or T cells enriched from blood (not recorded which). These receptors were collected from a middle-aged woman who had been exposed to COVID-19.

This clone was found a few times. V gene TRBV24-1 combines with J gene TRBJ1-2; D call uncertain. V gave up 9 bases and J gave up 0 bases, with 10 bases separating them. The CDR3 totals 13 residues. From germline, CDR1 is KGHDR and CDR2 SFDVKD. DNA of the CDR3: TGTGCCACCTCTAACAGAGCTAACTATGGCTACACCTTC. Its translation: CATSNRANYGYTF.

This sequence joins TRBV13 and TRBJ1-2, with no clear D. V lost 4 bases and J 2 bases, leaving 11 bases between the germline ends. Germline-derived CDR1 and CDR2 are PRHDT and FYEKMQ (reference sequence). The length of the CDR3 is 14 residues. This chain's CDR3 is CASSYRAGNYGYTF. CDR3 DNA: TGTGCCAGCAGCTATAGGGCGGGGAACTATGGCTACACCTTC.

The genes are TRBV5-4 and TRBJ1-1, with TRBD1 matching over 7 bases. V shed 0 bases and J 2 bases; nucleotides not matched to a gene: 4. Germline assignment: CDR1 SGHNT and CDR2 YYREEE (reference sequence). The CDR3 spans 15 residues. CDR3 in amino acids: CASSLGSGGNTEAFF. Here the CDR3 DNA reads TGTGCCAGCAGCTTGGGGTCAGGGGGAAACACTGAAGCTTTCTTT.

V gene TRBV28 combines with J gene TRBJ1-5; 11 bases match TRBD1. With 3 bases clipped from V and 0 bases from J, the junction kept 7 bases outside the gene matches. Germline lookup yields CDR1 MDHEN and CDR2 SYDVKM. The CDR3 runs 18 residues. The CDR3 coding sequence is TGTGCCAGCAGTTTCCGGGACAGGGGGTCTTATAGCAATCAGCCCCAGCATTTT. This encodes CASSFRDRGSYSNQPQHF.

This sequence joins TRBV15 and TRBJ1-2, with 8 nucleotides matching TRBD1. Germline loops: CDR1 LNHNV, CDR2 YYDKDF (reference sequence). The CDR3 has 15 residues. V lost 1 base and J lost 0; bases outside the gene matches: 1. The CDR3: CATSRGTGPNYGYTF. The CDR3 nucleotides read TGTGCCACCAGCAGAGGGACAGGGCCTAACTATGGCTACACCTTC.